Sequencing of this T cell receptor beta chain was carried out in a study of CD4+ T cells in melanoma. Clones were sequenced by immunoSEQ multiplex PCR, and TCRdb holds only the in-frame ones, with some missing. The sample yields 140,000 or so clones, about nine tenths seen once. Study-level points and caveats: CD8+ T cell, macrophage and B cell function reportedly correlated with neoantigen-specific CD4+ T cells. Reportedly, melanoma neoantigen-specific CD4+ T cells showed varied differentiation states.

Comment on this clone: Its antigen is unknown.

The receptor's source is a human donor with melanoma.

The CDR3: CASSKGQGFAGKEKLFF. The DNA for the CDR3 is TGTGCCAGTAGTAAGGGACAGGGTTTTGCGGGGAAGGAAAAACTGTTTTTT. The chain recombines TRBV19 with TRBJ1-4, with TRBD1 identical over 9 bases. The CDR3 is 17 amino acids. Germline V gene lookup returns CDR1 LNHDA and CDR2 SQIVND (reference sequence). The trim removed 4 bases at V and 8 bases at J, leaving 14 bases unmatched.